What follows are 16 T cell receptor beta chains derived from one specimen sequenced in a study of blood T cell repertoires in COVID-19. The method was immunoSEQ multiplex PCR; TCRdb's version includes in-frame clones alone and lacks a portion of them. Of 290,000 or so clones listed, about 90% are singletons. Specimen: PBMCs or T cells enriched from blood (not recorded which). These receptors were taken from a woman younger than 30 with acute COVID-19.

V gene TRBV24-1 combines with J gene TRBJ2-2, with D tentatively TRBD1 (6 bases). Germline-derived CDR1 and CDR2 are KGHDR and SFDVKD. The CDR3 length is 13 residues. The ends were cut back, 9 bases at V and 7 bases at J, with 14 bases in the middle. CDR3 DNA sequence: TGTGCCACCGGGGCAGGGGACCACGGGGAGCTGTTTTTT. It encodes CATGAGDHGELFF.

The V call is TRBV9, the J call TRBJ1-5; 8 nucleotides match TRBD1. The CDR3 has 16 amino acids. V dropped 3 bases and J dropped 4; count of bases not matched to a gene: 9. CDR1 is SGDLS and CDR2 is YYNGEE in the germline V gene. DNA for the CDR3: TGTGCCAGCAGCGCGGACGGGACAGGCGTAAATCAGCCCCAGCATTTT. This encodes CASSADGTGVNQPQHF.

J is TRBJ1-6 and V is TRBV18, with D possibly being TRBD1 (5 bases). Germline V gives CDR1 KGHSH, CDR2 LQKENI. V gave up 9 bases and J gave up 8 bases, with 14 bases separating them. This CDR3 has 13 amino acids. CDR3 nucleotide sequence: TGTGCCAGTGCCGGGACTCGGGATTCACCCCTCCACTTT. Protein: CASAGTRDSPLHF.

The DNA for the CDR3 is TGTGCCACGGGCCCCCGGACGGACATCTTGCGGAACGAGCAGTACTTC. It encodes CATGPRTDILRNEQYF. The chain recombines TRBV10-3 with TRBJ2-7; the D gene is possibly TRBD1 (5 bases). CDR1 ENHRY and CDR2 SYGVKD come from the germline V gene. Trimming left V 10 bases short and J 5 bases short, with 27 bases between. This CDR3 is 16 amino acids long.

CDR3 amino acids: CASSILAGSVGELFF. The CDR3 bases are TGTGCCAGTAGTATACTAGCGGGATCGGTAGGGGAGCTGTTTTTT. The chain has TRBV19 and TRBJ2-2; 9 bases line up with TRBD2. The length of the CDR3 is 15 residues. The ends lost 2 bases at V and 8 bases at J; junction bases unmatched: 6. Germline V lookup: CDR1 LNHDA, CDR2 SQIVND (reference sequence).

The chain combines TRBV7-2 with TRBJ1-2, with 12 nucleotides matching TRBD1. CDR3 length: 16 residues. Germline values: CDR1 SGHTA, CDR2 FQGNSA. Trimming took 1 base from V and 8 from J; bases not matched to a gene: 8. The CDR3: CASSLVGTGGRGGYTF. The CDR3 region has the DNA TGTGCCAGCAGCTTAGTCGGGACAGGGGGCAGAGGAGGCTACACCTTC.

This clone was found a few times. The V call is TRBV6-5, the J call TRBJ2-7, with 7 bases fitting TRBD1. The trim removed 6 bases at V and 4 bases at J, leaving 0 bases unmatched. The CDR3 covers 11 residues. The V gene's germline CDR1 is MNHEY and CDR2 SVGAGI. CDR3 sequence: CASRDRYEQYF. The CDR3 DNA sequence: TGTGCCAGCAGGGACAGGTACGAGCAGTACTTC.

This chain connects TRBV2 to TRBJ2-3, with TRBD1 matching over 8 bases. Trimming took 2 bases from V and 3 from J; bases not matched to a gene: 1. The germline V gene has CDR1 SNHLY and CDR2 FYNNEI. The CDR3 contains 14 residues. Here the CDR3 DNA reads TGTGCCAGCAGTGAACAGGGGGCAACAGATACGCAGTATTTT. As protein: CASSEQGATDTQYF.

The chain uses TRBV28 and TRBJ1-5, with 11 bases fitting TRBD1. Germline values: CDR1 MDHEN, CDR2 SYDVKM. V shed 3 bases and J 4 bases; nucleotides not matched to a gene: 2. CDR3 size: 15 residues. The CDR3 here is CASSLGTGGNQPQHF. The CDR3 DNA follows: TGTGCCAGCAGTTTGGGGACAGGGGGGAATCAGCCCCAGCATTTT.

With regard to this clone: Other DNA variants within this sample encode the same CDR3. V gene TRBV28 combines with J gene TRBJ2-5; D is uncertain. Germline CDR1 MDHEN, CDR2 SYDVKM. The V and J ends lost 5 bases and 5 bases respectively, with 6 bases between them. The CDR3 is 11 residues long. The CDR3 loop reads CASSLRETQYF. The DNA for the CDR3 is TGTGCCAGCAGTCTCCGGGAGACCCAGTACTTC.

V is TRBV11-2 and J is TRBJ2-7; maybe TRBD2 (6 bases). V dropped 5 bases and J dropped 0 bases, with 17 bases sitting between them. This CDR3 is built from 16 residues. Germline V CDR1 and CDR2: SGHAT, FQNNGV. CDR3 residues: CASSPLARSSSYEQYF. CDR3 nucleotide sequence: TGTGCCAGCAGCCCTCTAGCGAGGAGTAGCTCCTACGAGCAGTACTTC.

The chain links TRBV6-5 to TRBJ1-5; D is uncertain. The germline V gene has CDR1 MNHEY and CDR2 SVGAGI. V lost 5 bases and J 5 bases, leaving 16 bases between the germline ends. The CDR3 totals 15 residues. CDR3 protein: CASSRNSGLDQPQHF. The CDR3, as DNA: TGTGCCAGCAGTCGAAATTCGGGGTTAGATCAGCCCCAGCATTTT.

This clone showed up many times. The chain couples TRBV2 to TRBJ1-2; perhaps TRBD1 as D (5 bases). Germline V lookup: CDR1 SNHLY, CDR2 FYNNEI. Trimming left V 7 bases short and J 0 bases short, with 15 bases between. CDR3 length equals 15 residues. The CDR3 DNA is TGTGCCAGCAATCCGGCGGACACTCCTAACTATGGCTACACCTTC. This encodes CASNPADTPNYGYTF.

This clone appeared a single time. The chain carries TRBV5-1 and TRBJ2-1; 9 nucleotides agree with TRBD1. Looked up from germline, CDR1 is SGHRS and CDR2 is YFSETQ. The CDR3 length is 19 residues. Trimming removed 1 base from V and 0 bases from J; junction bases left unmatched: 11. The CDR3 DNA reads TGCGCCAGCAGCTTGCGGACAGGGGTCCACGGGAGCTCCTACAATGAGCAGTTCTTC. Its protein product is CASSLRTGVHGSSYNEQFF. The full variable domain, its missing parts supplied by reference TRBV5-1 and TRBJ2-1, is KAGVTQTPRYLIKTRGQQVTLSCSPISGHRSVSWYQQTPGQGLQFLFEYFSETQRNKGNFPGRFSGRQFSNSRSEMNVSTLELGDSALYLCASSLRTGVHGSSYNEQFFGPGTRLTVL.

V is TRBV19 and J is TRBJ2-7; possible D gene TRBD1, 5 bases. The germline gives CDR1 LNHDA, CDR2 SQIVND (reference sequence). The CDR3 consists of 12 residues. Trimming took off 9 bases at V and 6 bases at J, with 15 bases between the two ends. CDR3 nucleotide sequence: TGTGCCAGCCAACAGGCGCCCGGCGAGCAGTACTTC. Translated: CASQQAPGEQYF.

The chain links TRBV5-1 to TRBJ1-5; 7 nucleotides align to TRBD1. Germline V gene sequence: CDR1 SGHRS, CDR2 YFSETQ. This CDR3 contains 15 residues. Losses at the gene ends were 4 bases for V and 1 base for J; bases not matched to a gene: 5. CDR3 coding DNA: TGCGCCAGCAGCGCAGAGGGGGCGAGCAATCAGCCCCAGCATTTT. Translated, it gives CASSAEGASNQPQHF.